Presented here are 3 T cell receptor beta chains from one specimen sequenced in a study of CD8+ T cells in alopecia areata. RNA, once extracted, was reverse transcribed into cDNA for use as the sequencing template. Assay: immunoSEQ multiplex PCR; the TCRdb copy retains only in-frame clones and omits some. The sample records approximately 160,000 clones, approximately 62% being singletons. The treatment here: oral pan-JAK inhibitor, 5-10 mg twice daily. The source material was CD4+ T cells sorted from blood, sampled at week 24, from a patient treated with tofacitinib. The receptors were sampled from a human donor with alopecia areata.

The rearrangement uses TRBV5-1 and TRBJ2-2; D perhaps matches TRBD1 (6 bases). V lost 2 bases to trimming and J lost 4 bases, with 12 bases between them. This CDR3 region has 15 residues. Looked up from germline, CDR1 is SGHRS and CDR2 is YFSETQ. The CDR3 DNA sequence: TGCGCCAGCAGCTTACAGGGTCATGGCACCGGGGAGCTGTTTTTT. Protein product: CASSLQGHGTGELFF.

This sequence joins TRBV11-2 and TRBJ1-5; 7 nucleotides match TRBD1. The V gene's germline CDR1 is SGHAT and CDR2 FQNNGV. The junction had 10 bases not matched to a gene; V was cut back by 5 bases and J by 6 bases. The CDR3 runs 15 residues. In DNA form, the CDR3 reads TGTGCCAGCAGCCCCGGACAGGTTGGGGGTCAGCCCCAGCATTTT. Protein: CASSPGQVGGQPQHF.

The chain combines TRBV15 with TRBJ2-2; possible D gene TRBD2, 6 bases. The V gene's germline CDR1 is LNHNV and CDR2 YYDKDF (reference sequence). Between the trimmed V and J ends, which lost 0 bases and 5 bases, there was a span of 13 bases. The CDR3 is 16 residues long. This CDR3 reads CATSRDLGGVTGELFF. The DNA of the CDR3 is TGTGCCACCAGCAGAGATCTTGGCGGGGTGACCGGGGAGCTGTTTTTT. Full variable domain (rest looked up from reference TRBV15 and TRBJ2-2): DAMVIQNPRYQVTQFGKPVTLSCSQTLNHNVMYWYQQKSSQAPKLLFHYYDKDFNNEADTPDNFQSRRPNTSFCFLDIRSPGLGDTAMYLCATSRDLGGVTGELFFGEGSRLTVL.